This T cell receptor (beta chain) was sequenced during a study of immune evolution from preneoplasia to lung adenocarcinoma (TCRdb year 2021). About the study as a whole: HLA loss of heterozygosity was observed in approximately 7%, 15% and 30% of AIS, MIA and ADC lesions, respectively, and was not observed in any AAH lesions. POLYSOLVER was used to infer class I HLA alleles from exome data, and LOHHLA was used to detect allele-specific HLA loss. TCR sequencing data were obtained from 55 or so patients. The sample size was set by how many specimens were available, not by a prior power calculation. The immune data were combined with whole exome sequencing and methylation data from the same cohort of nodules. According to the study, more than 100 samples were used for TCR sequencing. The study used immune gene expression, TCR sequencing and multiplex immunofluorescence to profile the immune contexture of lung adenocarcinoma precursors and invasive adenocarcinoma. In total, the cohort included 45 to 65 patients with pulmonary nodules, all of whom underwent surgical resection. Resected precursor lesions (AAH, AIS, MIA) and invasive adenocarcinomas were compared with paired morphologically normal lung tissue.

Using the immunoSEQ hsTCRbeta Kit, TCR beta CDR3 regions were sequenced from DNA. The authors' pipeline ran thus. The ImmunoSEQ Analyzer was used to analyse the TCR sequencing data. T cell clonality was defined as 1 minus Pielou's evenness, calculated on productive rearrangements. T cell diversity was measured with the inverse Simpson index on productive templates. T cell density was expressed as TCR beta template counts normalized to usable DNA, with usable DNA estimated by amplifying and sequencing housekeeping genes. Two-sided Kruskal-Wallis tests were used to compare TCR metrics across histologic stages. TCRdb took this table from immuneACCESS and kept in-frame rearrangements with V and J called. Such tables lack part of the clones; where checked against another copy, unresolved V genes explain under half of the gap, and the rest is unexplained. The V and J calls and clone size were taken over from that table, and D and trimming were inferred from the DNA. The sample includes about 10,000 clones, with about three quarters observed a single time. The ten largest clones represent around 4.9% of the sample.

Results and caveats for the whole study, not just this receptor: All patients were from Japan and China, so applicability to Western populations was uncertain. The highest top T cell clone frequencies were observed in normal lung, and a progressive decrease in top T cell clone frequencies appeared to occur from AAH through AIS, MIA and invasive adenocarcinoma. The highest T cell clonality was observed in KRAS-mutant nodules compared with EGFR-mutant or double wild-type lesions. The findings rested on association rather than direct causation, and larger cohorts with long-term follow-up and longitudinal biopsies were considered necessary. Normal lung showed the highest clonality, whereas later-stage lesions appeared to have higher T cell density and diversity but lower clonality.

The patients had resection in Japan or China between the mid-2010s and the late 2010s. Histologic diagnosis of each case was confirmed independently by two lung cancer pathologists on H&E slides. Premalignant or tumor cells were enriched for nucleic acid extraction by macro-dissection performed after pathologic assessment. FFPE tissue was used for DNA isolation with the AllPrep DNA/RNA FFPE Kit. This clone was seen only a few times. Its binding antigen is unknown. No base qualities exist here, and no much larger clone lies one base off it. This clonotype originated in a person aged 65 to 79 with lung adenocarcinoma. Some clones in this sample may be carry-over from other donors' samples. Material for sequencing was FFPE minimally invasive lung adenocarcinoma tissue. Per the publication, the cell subset or site label means: micro-invasive lung adenocarcinoma (MIA).

The CDR3 is CASVRTVSGNTIYF. The DNA sequence is as follows: TGTGCCAGCGTACGGACTGTCTCTGGAAACACCATATATTTT. This chain joins TRBV6-1 to TRBJ1-3, with the identity of the D gene unclear. The trim is 8 bases for V and 0 bases for J, with a gap of 11 bases between the germline ends. CDR1 MNHNS and CDR2 SASEGT were looked up in the germline V gene. Including the terminal cysteine and phenylalanine, the CDR3 comprises 14 residues. This entry keeps only the CDR3 DNA: 42 bases, framed from base 1.